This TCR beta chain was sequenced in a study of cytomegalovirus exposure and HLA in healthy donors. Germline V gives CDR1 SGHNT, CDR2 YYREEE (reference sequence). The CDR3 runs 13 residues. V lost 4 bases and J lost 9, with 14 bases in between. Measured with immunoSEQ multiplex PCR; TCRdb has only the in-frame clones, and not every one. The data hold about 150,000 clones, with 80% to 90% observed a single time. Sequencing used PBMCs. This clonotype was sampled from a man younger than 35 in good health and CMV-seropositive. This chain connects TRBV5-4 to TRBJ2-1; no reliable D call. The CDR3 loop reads CASSPPLVREQFF. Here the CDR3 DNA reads TGTGCCAGCAGCCCCCCCCTAGTACGTGAGCAGTTCTTC.